Each of the 8 T cell receptor beta chains below was sequenced from the same sample in a study of cytomegalovirus exposure and HLA in healthy donors (dated by TCRdb to the late 2010s). The library was prepared using the immunoSEQ multiplex PCR assay. A mixture of 60 forward primers for TCR Vbeta segments and 13 reverse primers for TCR Jbeta segments was used in the multiplex PCR. TCRdb's version of the immuneACCESS table is confined to in-frame rearrangements and falls short of the full clone set. An unresolved V gene accounts for under half of the shortfall where checked; the remainder is of unknown origin. For this sample there are over 35,000 clones; about 60% appear just once. The top ten hold about 9% of the sample. Sequenced: PBMCs. Receptor source: a human donor in good health.

The V and J genes are TRBV4-2 and TRBJ1-2; D possibly corresponds to TRBD1 (6 bases). The germline V and J ends were trimmed by 1 base and 5 bases, with 20 bases remaining between them. This CDR3 is 17 amino acids long. CDR1 and CDR2 (germline): LGHNA, YNFKEQ. CDR3 bases: TGTGCCAGCAGCCAAGTGTCGGGGGGCAGTGGAGGGTATGGCTACACCTTC. It specifies CASSQVSGGSGGYGYTF.

This rearrangement joins TRBV29-1 to TRBJ2-3; 9 bases are a match to TRBD1. From germline, CDR1 is SQVTM and CDR2 ANQGSEA. The length of the CDR3 is 14 residues. The junction had 5 bases not matched to a gene; V was cut back by 6 bases and J by 1 base. The CDR3 region is CSVRTGEGTDTQYF. In DNA, the CDR3 is TGCAGCGTCCGGACAGGGGAAGGCACAGATACGCAGTATTTT.

This clone has more than one count but fewer than ten. J is TRBJ2-5 and V is TRBV5-1; 10 positions agree with TRBD2. J lost 2 bases, V lost 4 bases, and 11 bases had no gene match. Germline V gene data show CDR1 as SGHRS and CDR2 as YFSETQ. The CDR3 consists of 17 residues. Here the CDR3 reads CASSPGGVAGGQETQYF. Written as DNA, the CDR3 is TGCGCCAGCAGCCCCGGAGGGGTAGCGGGGGGACAAGAGACCCAGTACTTC.

This rearrangement joins TRBV6-5 to TRBJ1-2, with 9 bases identical to TRBD1. Germline CDR1 is MNHEY and CDR2 is SVGAGI. The CDR3 has 13 amino acids. The ends lost 0 bases at V and 10 bases at J; junction bases unmatched: 3. The CDR3 DNA follows: TGTGCCAGCAGTTACTCCCGGGACAGGGTCTACACCTTC. As protein: CASSYSRDRVYTF.

This chain links TRBV5-1 with TRBJ2-7, with a possible D match to TRBD2 (6 bases). Germline CDR1 is SGHRS and CDR2 is YFSETQ. CDR3 length equals 16 residues. The germline V and J ends were trimmed by 0 bases and 4 bases, with 17 bases remaining between them. The CDR3 loop reads CASSLAGGSLSYEQYF. Here the CDR3 DNA reads TGCGCCAGCAGCTTGGCCGGAGGGAGCCTCTCATACGAGCAGTACTTC.

The rearrangement joins TRBV29-1 to TRBJ1-3; the D is unclear. The CDR3 has 12 amino acids. Trimming took off 7 bases at V and 0 bases at J, with 7 bases between the two ends. The germline V gene encodes CDR1 SQVTM and CDR2 ANQGSEA. In DNA form, the CDR3 reads TGCAGCGGGGCGTTCTCTGGAAACACCATATATTTT. Translating it yields CSGAFSGNTIYF.

The gene calls are TRBV7-8 and TRBJ1-5, with D possibly matching TRBD1 (5 bases). With 4 bases removed from V and 5 bases from J, the gap between germline ends came to 12 bases. The CDR3 runs 14 residues. Per germline, CDR1 SGHVS and CDR2 FQNEAQ. Here the CDR3 reads CASSYPGGDQPQHF. The CDR3 DNA sequence: TGTGCCAGCAGCTACCCTGGGGGGGATCAGCCCCAGCATTTT. Drawing the rest from reference TRBV7-8 and TRBJ1-5, the complete variable domain is GAGVSQSPRYKVAKRGQDVALRCDPISGHVSLFWYQQALGQGPEFLTYFQNEAQLDKSGLPSDRFFAERPEGSVSTLKIQRTQQEDSAVYLCASSYPGGDQPQHFGDGTRLSIL.

The chain couples TRBV6-5 to TRBJ1-1; TRBD1 matches at 10 bases. V was clipped by 6 bases and J by 4 bases; unmatched bases: 5. The CDR3 covers 14 residues. Germline V lookup: CDR1 MNHEY, CDR2 SVGAGI. The CDR3 region has the DNA TGTGCCAGCAGAAGGACAGGGGGAGGCACTGAAGCTTTCTTT. Translated: CASRRTGGGTEAFF.